This TCR beta chain was identified during a study of T cells in women clearing cervical HPV infection. Turning to the study itself: Blood came at first lesion visit for cases, post-clearance for controls.

Here immunoSEQ multiplex PCR was the method, and the copy in TCRdb shows in-frame clones only, minus some. This repertoire includes around 46,000 clones. What was sequenced was blood buffy coat. The origin of this receptor is a woman between 18 and 69 years old with a cervical HPV16 infection that either progressed to CIN3+ or cleared (not recorded which).

CDR3 sequence reads: CASSLVGQWETGELFF. The CDR3 DNA, read in part, is TGTGCCAGCAGCTTAGTCGGACAGTGGGAAACCGGGGAG. The chain links TRBV7-8 to TRBJ2-2; the D gene is possibly TRBD1 (6 bases). The read falls 3 residues short of the CDR3 end, and the missing part is taken from the germline J gene. The germline V gene has CDR1 SGHVS and CDR2 FQNEAQ. The CDR3 is made up of 16 amino acids. V was trimmed by 1 base and J by 5 bases, leaving 14 bases between them.